This entry lists 27 T cell receptor beta chains sequenced from one sample in a study of early T cells in non-severe SARS-CoV-2 infection. TCRdb reprocessed the 5' RACE reads via MiXCR and lists one record per CDR3 protein. The top ten hold 13% of the sample, which has more than 25,000 distinct CDR3 sequences, approximately 5% seen once. Input material: whole blood. Receptor source: an adult who was a healthcare worker with PCR-confirmed SARS-CoV-2 infection or an uninfected control (not recorded which).

This clonotype occurred many times. CDR3 sequence reads: CSASRGGGEKLFF. CDR3 sequence (DNA): TGCAGTGCTAGTCGAGGGGGCGGTGAAAAACTGTTTTTT. The chain uses TRBV20-1 and TRBJ1-4; TRBD1 agrees at 7 bases. The CDR3 totals 13 residues. Per the germline V gene, CDR1 is DFQATT and CDR2 is SNEGSKA (reference sequence). Trimming took 3 bases from V and 7 from J; bases not matched to a gene: 5.

This clonotype appeared many times. CDR3 DNA sequence: TGTGCCAGCAGCTTACGACAGAGCCTTAGCACAGATACGCAGTATTTT. Translated, it gives CASSLRQSLSTDTQYF. The V gene is TRBV7-2, the J gene TRBJ2-3; D possibly corresponds to TRBD1 (5 bases). V lost 2 bases, J lost 0 bases, and 12 bases lay in between. Germline CDR1 is SGHTA and CDR2 is FQGNSA. The CDR3 has 16 amino acids.

The table lists this clonotype with a few counts. This chain uses TRBV5-1 with TRBJ1-6; the match to TRBD1 covers 9 bases. This CDR3 is built from 14 residues. Germline V gene lookup returns CDR1 SGHRS and CDR2 YFSETQ. The J segment lost 10 bases and the V segment lost 4 bases, leaving 6 bases of the junction unmatched. This CDR3 reads CASSPGQGRSPLHF. CDR3 coding DNA: TGCGCCAGCAGCCCAGGACAGGGGCGGTCACCCCTCCACTTT. The entire variable domain, with the rest obtained from reference TRBV5-1 and TRBJ1-6, is as follows: KAGVTQTPRYLIKTRGQQVTLSCSPISGHRSVSWYQQTPGQGLQFLFEYFSETQRNKGNFPGRFSGRQFSNSRSEMNVSTLELGDSALYLCASSPGQGRSPLHFGNGTRLTVT.

This clonotype was recorded at least ten times. This sequence joins TRBV18 and TRBJ1-4; D is uncertain. Germline V lookup: CDR1 KGHSH, CDR2 LQKENI. V was shortened by 3 bases and J by 5 bases, with 16 bases between the two germline ends. The CDR3 spans 16 residues. This CDR3 reads CASSPPLGSLNEKLFF. For the CDR3, the DNA is TGTGCCAGCTCACCCCCGCTGGGAAGCCTCAATGAAAAACTGTTTTTT.

This clonotype was seen at least ten times. This sequence joins TRBV12-3 or TRBV12-4 and TRBJ2-2, with a possible D match to TRBD2 (6 bases). There are 14 residues in the CDR3. The V end lost 7 bases, the J end lost 5 bases, and 14 bases lay between the germline ends. The CDR3: CASKFRTMTGELFF. The CDR3 bases are TGTGCCAGCAAGTTTCGGACTATGACCGGGGAGCTGTTTTTT.

This clonotype was recorded at least ten times. The chain combines TRBV6-6 with TRBJ2-3; unclear D gene. The ends were cut back, 0 bases at V and 3 bases at J, with 7 bases in the middle. The CDR3 has 14 amino acids. Per the germline V gene, CDR1 is MNHNY and CDR2 is SVGAGI (reference sequence). The CDR3 bases are TGTGCCAGCAGTTACTCCCCAAAAACAGATACGCAGTATTTT. The encoded protein is CASSYSPKTDTQYF.

Ten or more counts support this clonotype. The rearrangement uses TRBV10-1 and TRBJ2-3; the D is unclear. The germline V gene encodes CDR1 WNHNN and CDR2 SYGVQD (reference sequence). The V and J ends lost 5 bases and 3 bases respectively, with 6 bases between them. The CDR3 length is 12 residues. This CDR3 reads CASSRSTDTQYF. The CDR3 region has the DNA TGCGCCAGCAGTCGGAGTACAGATACGCAGTATTTT.

This chain joins TRBV10-3 and TRBJ2-3; 14 positions match TRBD2. The V gene end was trimmed by 3 bases and the J gene end by 0 bases; junction bases not matched to a gene: 8. Germline lookup yields CDR1 ENHRY and CDR2 SYGVKD. The CDR3 covers 19 residues. The CDR3 reads CAISDPGLAGGGSTDTQYF. The CDR3 nucleotides are TGTGCCATCAGTGACCCCGGACTAGCGGGGGGTGGTAGCACAGATACGCAGTATTTT.

There are a few counts of this clonotype. The rearrangement joins TRBV20-1 to TRBJ2-3; possibly TRBD2 for D (5 bases). Germline CDR1 reads DFQATT; CDR2 reads SNEGSKA (reference sequence). CDR3 size: 12 residues. The CDR3 spells CGGERYTDTQYF. The CDR3 bases are TGCGGAGGAGAGCGGTACACAGATACGCAGTATTTT.

A few counts support this clonotype. The V call is TRBV3-1, the J call TRBJ2-5; a weak D match, TRBD1 (6 bases). Germline V CDR1 and CDR2: LGHDT, YNNKEL (reference sequence). The CDR3 has 11 amino acids. Trimming shortened V by 5 bases and J by 5 bases, and 6 bases separated the two germline ends. As DNA, the CDR3 is TGTGCCAGCAGCACAGGGGAGACCCAGTACTTC. It yields the protein CASSTGETQYF.

In its sample, this clonotype was seen many times. This rearrangement joins TRBV4-1 to TRBJ2-7; no clear D gene. V dropped 0 bases and J dropped 5 bases, with 14 bases sitting between them. CDR1 is MGHRA, CDR2 YSYEKL, per germline. The CDR3 covers 15 residues. The CDR3 DNA follows: TGCGCCAGCAGCCAAGATTATATCCGGAGCGACGAGCAGTACTTC. Protein product: CASSQDYIRSDEQYF.

The chain is built from TRBV5-1 and TRBJ1-2, with 10 bases matching TRBD1. The ends lost 0 bases at V and 5 bases at J; junction bases unmatched: 7. CDR1 and CDR2 (germline): SGHRS, YFSETQ. The CDR3 has 16 amino acids. CDR3: CASSLGLTGGAYGYTF. In DNA, the CDR3 is TGCGCCAGCAGCTTGGGGCTGACAGGGGGCGCTTATGGCTACACCTTC.

In this sample, this clonotype turned up many times. V and J are TRBV4-1 and TRBJ2-3, with D possibly matching TRBD1 (6 bases). V was shortened by 2 bases and J by 7 bases, with 13 bases between the two germline ends. The germline gives CDR1 MGHRA, CDR2 YSYEKL. This CDR3 has 14 amino acids. The CDR3 DNA reads as TGCGCCAGCAGCCAAAGATGGACAGCCTATACGCAGTATTTT. Translated: CASSQRWTAYTQYF.

The genes are TRBV11-2 and TRBJ2-1; a weak D match, TRBD2 (6 bases). The CDR3 contains 16 residues. V lost 0 bases, J lost 4 bases, and 13 bases lay in between. Looked up from germline, CDR1 is SGHAT and CDR2 is FQNNGV. The CDR3 coding sequence is TGTGCCAGCAGCTTAGACGGGAACGGGGGTTACAATGAGCAGTTCTTC. Its translation: CASSLDGNGGYNEQFF.

This clonotype appeared many times. V is TRBV12-3 or TRBV12-4 and J is TRBJ1-2; perhaps TRBD1 as D (5 bases). Trimming left V 4 bases short and J 5 bases short, with 8 bases between. This CDR3 is 12 amino acids long. CDR3 bases: TGTGCCAGCAGTTCGGGGCCTTATGGCTACACCTTC. Its translation is CASSSGPYGYTF.

J is TRBJ2-3 and V is TRBV24-1; 10 nucleotides agree with TRBD1. The CDR3 has 16 residues. Germline-derived CDR1 and CDR2 are KGHDR and SFDVKD. V dropped 4 bases and J dropped 7; count of bases not matched to a gene: 10. The chain's CDR3 is CATSDTGTGDLNTQYF. For the CDR3, the DNA is TGTGCCACCAGTGACACCGGGACAGGGGACTTGAATACGCAGTATTTT.

This clonotype was picked up many times. The chain recombines TRBV6-2 or TRBV6-3 with TRBJ2-7; TRBD2 matches at 10 bases. There are 15 residues in the CDR3. From germline, CDR1 is MNHEY and CDR2 SVGEGT. J lost 2 bases, V lost 5 bases, and 6 bases had no gene match. The CDR3 reads CASSTSSGGPYEQYF. As DNA, the CDR3 is TGTGCCAGCAGTACCTCTAGCGGGGGACCCTACGAGCAGTACTTC.

This clonotype has at least ten counts. V gene TRBV5-1 combines with J gene TRBJ2-7, with TRBD1 identical over 9 bases. The J segment lost 4 bases and the V segment lost 3 bases, leaving 8 bases of the junction unmatched. Looked up from germline, CDR1 is SGHRS and CDR2 is YFSETQ. CDR3 length: 15 amino acids. Here the CDR3 DNA reads TGCGCCAGCAGCTATGAAGGGACAGGGAAGTACGAGCAGTACTTC. Protein sequence: CASSYEGTGKYEQYF.

This clonotype has at least ten counts. The chain employs TRBV12-3 or TRBV12-4 and TRBJ1-2; D may be TRBD1 (6 bases). This CDR3 region has 13 residues. V lost 6 bases and J 3 bases, leaving 11 bases between the germline ends. In nucleotides, the CDR3 is TGTGCCAGCAGGGTACAGGGAGACTATGGCTACACCTTC. This codes for CASRVQGDYGYTF.

This clonotype came up many times. The CDR3 coding sequence is TGCAGCGTCACAGACAGGGTGAACACTGAAGCTTTCTTT. Amino acid sequence: CSVTDRVNTEAFF. This chain connects TRBV29-1 to TRBJ1-1, with TRBD1 matching over 7 bases. V lost 6 bases and J lost 0; bases outside the gene matches: 4. This CDR3 is 13 amino acids long. Per the germline V gene, CDR1 is SQVTM and CDR2 is ANQGSEA.

The sample holds a few counts of this clonotype. The chain has TRBV7-2 and TRBJ1-2; D is undetermined. Germline V gene sequence: CDR1 SGHTA, CDR2 FQGNSA. Trimming removed 7 bases at V and 7 bases at J, with 10 bases between. The CDR3 extends over 11 amino acids. Written as DNA, the CDR3 is TGTGCCAGCACTAGGGCGGGTGGCTACACCTTC. This codes for CASTRAGGYTF.

The chain uses TRBV4-1 and TRBJ2-5; D is unresolved. The germline V and J ends were trimmed by 0 bases and 6 bases, with 8 bases remaining between them. Per the germline V gene, CDR1 is MGHRA and CDR2 is YSYEKL. The CDR3 extends over 13 amino acids. The CDR3 region has the DNA TGCGCCAGCAGCCAAGACGTTTCGAAGACCCAGTACTTC. This sequence encodes CASSQDVSKTQYF.

Ten or more counts support this clonotype. The chain is built from TRBV29-1 and TRBJ1-1; D unclear. The CDR3 covers 13 residues. With 4 bases removed from V and 0 bases from J, the gap between germline ends came to 9 bases. Germline V gene lookup returns CDR1 SQVTM and CDR2 ANQGSEA. In DNA, the CDR3 is TGCAGCGTTGTAAGCCAGGTGAACACTGAAGCTTTCTTT. Translated: CSVVSQVNTEAFF.

This clonotype was observed at least ten times. The CDR3 region is CASSLTTGSDTQYF. The CDR3 DNA reads TGTGCCAGCAGCCTAACCACAGGGTCAGATACGCAGTATTTT. The chain couples TRBV9 to TRBJ2-3, with a tentative D call TRBD1 (6 bases). This CDR3 is 14 amino acids long. With 4 bases removed from V and 4 bases from J, the gap between germline ends came to 13 bases. In germline, CDR1 is SGDLS, CDR2 YYNGEE.

Note on this clonotype: A much bigger clone sits one base away, suggesting this may be a read error. J is TRBJ1-2 and V is TRBV30; unclear D gene. This CDR3 has 12 amino acids. V lost 3 bases and J lost 6, with 11 bases in between. In germline, CDR1 is GTSNPN, CDR2 SVGIG (reference sequence). CDR3 sequence: CAWSPGSHGYTF. The CDR3 DNA reads as TGTGCCTGGAGCCCGGGGAGCCATGGCTACACCTTC.

The chain employs TRBV6-1 and TRBJ1-1, with TRBD1 matching 8 bases. The length of the CDR3 is 13 residues. Germline trimming cut 8 bases from V and 6 bases from J; bases unmatched to any gene: 8. Germline V lookup: CDR1 MNHNS, CDR2 SASEGT. The CDR3 loop is CASATGEVAEAFF. The CDR3 nucleotides read TGTGCCAGCGCGACAGGGGAGGTCGCTGAAGCTTTCTTT.

This clonotype was seen a handful of times. The chain is built from TRBV6-2 or TRBV6-3 and TRBJ1-1, with TRBD1 as a possible D gene (6 bases). CDR3 length equals 13 residues. CDR1 is MNHEY and CDR2 is SVGEGT in the germline V gene. V was shortened by 7 bases and J by 5 bases, with 14 bases between the two germline ends. CDR3: CASTTDRWTEAFF. CDR3 DNA sequence: TGTGCCAGCACCACGGACAGATGGACTGAAGCTTTCTTT.